The rows below give T cell receptor beta chains drawn from one sample of a study of molecular identifiers for immune sequencing clone quantification. TCRdb used MiXCR to reprocess the PCR reads, holding one entry per CDR3 protein. The sample holds a few hundred thousand distinct CDR3 sequences, roughly a quarter seen once. The specimen sequenced was naive CD8+ T cells from blood, with Jurkat cell RNA spiked in. Source of these receptors: a human donor in good health. Some libraries in this study had Jurkat cell RNA spiked in. The CDR3 runs from the conserved cysteine through the conserved F or W. A D gene is named only where the DNA matches it firmly. Size is stated for part of the rows, as once, few or many counts, or as a class when the clone is expanded.

size	V	J	length	D	CDR3	DNA
many	TRBV5-1	TRBJ2-3	16	NA	CASSRTVRDGLDTQYF	TGCGCCAGCTCAAGGACAGTCCGAGACGGACTAGATACGCAGTATTTT
many	TRBV6-1	TRBJ2-7	13	TRBD1	CASSIGQGDEQYF	TGTGCCAGCAGTATCGGACAGGGCGACGAGCAGTACTTC
few	TRBV7-2	TRBJ2-7	19	TRBD2	CASSLRAVMFLAGVNEQYF	TGTGCCAGCAGCCTACGTGCGGTAATGTTTCTAGCGGGAGTGAACGAGCAGTACTTC
few	TRBV4-3	TRBJ2-3	18	NA	CASSYRGRRELGTDTQYF	TGCGCCAGCAGTTACAGGGGTAGGCGGGAGTTGGGCACAGATACGCAGTATTTT
NA	TRBV11-2	TRBJ2-2	13	NA	CASSLVEAGELFF	TGTGCCAGCAGCTTAGTTGAGGCCGGGGAGCTGTTTTTT
many	TRBV7-9	TRBJ2-3	16	NA	CASSPPPGSGSDTQYF	TGTGCCAGCAGCCCCCCCCCGGGGTCTGGCTCAGATACGCAGTATTTT
few	TRBV5-1	TRBJ2-2	15	NA	CASSWAGATTGELFF	TGCGCCAGCAGCTGGGCGGGGGCAACCACCGGGGAGCTGTTTTTT
NA	TRBV19	TRBJ2-1	15	NA	CASSITGCSYNEQFF	TGTGCCAGTAGTATTACGGGATGCTCCTACAATGAGCAGTTCTTC
NA	TRBV30	TRBJ1-1	12	NA	CAWSYGGTEAFF	TGTGCCTGGAGTTACGGAGGAACTGAAGCTTTCTTT
NA	TRBV6-2/TRBV6-3	TRBJ2-3	16	TRBD2	CASSETSGGAVDTQYF	TGTGCCAGCAGCGAAACTAGCGGGGGGGCTGTAGATACGCAGTATTTT
NA	TRBV6-2/TRBV6-3	TRBJ2-5	14	NA	CASSGGRQQEPQYF	TGTGCCAGCAGCGGGGGACGGCAACAAGAGCCCCAGTACTTC
NA	TRBV3-1	TRBJ1-1	16	TRBD1	CASSQEGGDRGTEAFF	TGTGCCAGCAGCCAAGAGGGGGGGGACAGGGGAACTGAAGCTTTCTTT
few	TRBV4-3	TRBJ2-7	16	NA	CASSQDRAGGAYEQYF	TGCGCCAGCAGCCAAGATAGGGCAGGGGGGGCCTACGAGCAGTACTTC
few	TRBV7-9	TRBJ1-1	16	TRBD1	CASRHNRQGIATEAFF	TGTGCCAGCAGGCATAACAGACAGGGGATTGCCACTGAAGCTTTCTTT
few	TRBV9	TRBJ2-5	12	NA	CASSDSSLTQYF	TGTGCCAGCAGTGACTCCTCTTTAACCCAGTACTTC
NA	TRBV7-9	TRBJ2-1	14	TRBD1	CASSLVGQGTEQFF	TGTGCCAGCAGCTTAGTGGGACAGGGGACTGAGCAGTTCTTC
many	TRBV4-3	TRBJ1-6	17	NA	CASSPSVESSYNSPLHF	TGCGCCAGCAGCCCCTCGGTTGAGAGCTCCTATAATTCACCCCTCCACTTT
few	TRBV11-2	TRBJ2-1	16	TRBD1	CASSLGGTGSYNEQFF	TGTGCCAGCAGCTTAGGGGGGACAGGGTCCTACAATGAGCAGTTCTTC
NA	TRBV6-2/TRBV6-3	TRBJ2-1	13	TRBD1	CASSMTGGNEQFF	TGTGCCAGCAGTATGACAGGGGGCAATGAGCAGTTCTTC
few	TRBV30	TRBJ2-1	16	NA	CAWSLQDDLGGNEQFF	TGTGCCTGGAGTCTACAGGACGATTTAGGGGGCAATGAGCAGTTCTTC
NA	TRBV27	TRBJ1-2	17	TRBD1	CASSSRGADRLYYGYTF	TGTGCCAGCAGTTCCCGGGGGGCGGACAGGCTATACTATGGCTACACCTTC
many	TRBV30	TRBJ2-7	12	NA	CAWRLSGVEQYF	TGTGCCTGGAGACTGTCTGGGGTCGAGCAGTACTTC
few	TRBV7-8	TRBJ2-1	16	TRBD1	CASSLLVQGNYNEQFF	TGTGCCAGCAGCTTACTCGTACAGGGGAACTACAATGAGCAGTTCTTC
few	TRBV12-3/TRBV12-4	TRBJ1-2	12	NA	CASRLGGGPGYF	TGTGCCAGCAGACTAGGCGGGGGACCGGGCTACTTC
NA	TRBV7-9	TRBJ2-5	15	NA	CASSFRLGAEETQYF	TGTGCCAGCAGCTTCCGCCTGGGGGCGGAAGAGACCCAGTACTTC
NA	TRBV10-3	TRBJ2-1	16	TRBD1	CAISGEPGQGYNEQFF	TGTGCCATCAGTGGGGAACCGGGACAGGGCTACAATGAGCAGTTCTTC
NA	TRBV11-2	TRBJ2-1	17	NA	CASSPYPGGTVGNEQFF	TGTGCCAGCAGCCCCTACCCAGGAGGGACGGTGGGCAATGAGCAGTTCTTC
NA	TRBV6-2/TRBV6-3	TRBJ2-2	14	TRBD1	CASGDRGNTGELYF	TGTGCCAGTGGAGACAGGGGGAACACCGGGGAGCTGTATTTT
few	TRBV5-8	TRBJ2-6	13	NA	CASSLGPANVLTF	TGTGCCAGCAGCTTGGGGCCGGCCAACGTCCTGACTTTC
NA	TRBV19	TRBJ1-1	13	NA	CASSATAQTEAFF	TGTGCCAGCTCCGCTACGGCCCAAACTGAAGCTTTCTTT
many	TRBV6-5	TRBJ2-7	16	NA	CASSYSHGLGGWEQYF	TGTGCCAGCAGTTACTCTCACGGCCTGGGAGGTTGGGAGCAGTACTTC
NA	TRBV10-3	TRBJ1-1	14	NA	CAISGEGGNTEAFF	TGTGCCATCAGTGGCGAGGGAGGCAACACTGAAGCTTTCTTT
few	TRBV4-3	TRBJ2-2	17	TRBD2	CASSQDLSGSNTGELFF	TGCGCCAGCAGCCAAGATCTGAGCGGGAGCAACACCGGGGAGCTGTTTTTT
few	TRBV30	TRBJ1-1	13	NA	CAWSSDYGTEAFF	TGTGCCTGGAGTTCCGATTACGGGACAGAAGCTTTCTTT
NA	TRBV7-9	TRBJ2-5	13	NA	CASSRGGQETPYF	TGTGCCAGCAGCCGGGGAGGCCAAGAGACCCCGTACTTC
many	TRBV29-1	TRBJ2-7	12	NA	CSTTGEDYEQYF	TGCAGCACCACCGGGGAGGATTACGAGCAGTACTTC
NA	TRBV11-2	TRBJ2-3	17	NA	CASSLIISGACTDTQYF	TGTGCCAGCAGCTTGATTATTAGCGGCGCCTGCACAGATACGCAGTATTTT
many	TRBV19	TRBJ2-5	16	NA	CASSAHPGHFQETQYF	TGTGCCAGTAGTGCTCACCCGGGACATTTCCAAGAGACCCAGTACTTC
NA	TRBV20-1	TRBJ1-1	16	NA	CSAKDLELGWNTEAFF	TGCAGTGCTAAAGATTTGGAACTCGGATGGAACACTGAAGCTTTCTTT
NA	TRBV12-3/TRBV12-4	TRBJ1-1	14	TRBD1	CAGRPTGGWTEAFF	TGTGCCGGCAGACCGACAGGGGGTTGGACTGAAGCTTTCTTT
few	TRBV4-3	TRBJ1-1	14	NA	CASSQGTVNREAFF	TGCGCCAGCAGCCAAGGGACGGTCAACAGGGAAGCTTTCTTT
NA	TRBV2	TRBJ2-7	14	NA	CASSELTASYEQYF	TGTGCCAGCAGTGAGCTGACGGCTTCCTACGAGCAGTACTTC
NA	TRBV27	TRBJ2-7	15	NA	CASSLRGASSYEQYF	TGTGCCAGCAGTTTACGCGGGGCTAGCAGTTACGAGCAGTACTTC
many	TRBV28	TRBJ1-5	17	NA	CASSLSVRGYSNQPQHF	TGTGCCAGCAGTTTATCGGTCAGGGGTTATAGCAATCAGCCCCAGCATTTT
NA	TRBV12-3/TRBV12-4	TRBJ2-2	14	NA	CASSFGAGNGELFF	TGTGCCAGCAGTTTCGGTGCGGGAAACGGGGAGCTGTTTTTT